This T cell receptor (beta chain) was sequenced for a study of cytomegalovirus exposure and HLA in healthy donors. About this clone itself: Its antigen is unidentified.

Among the donors, all were healthy bone marrow donors. Points from the study as a whole: Sequencing depth across donors, presence/absence analyses assumed, was roughly uniform. In a later analysis, TCR beta V- and J-gene trimming showed a link to a missense DCLRE1C variant.

PCR was performed using 60 Vbeta and 13 Jbeta primers. The table came from immunoSEQ multiplex PCR; TCRdb's copy has only in-frame clones and leaves some out. The sample records 80,000 to 100,000 clones, over 65% being singletons. This sequence originates from a man aged 30 to 45 in good health and CMV-seropositive. Sequencing was carried out using PBMCs.

The CDR3 DNA sequence: TGTGCCAGCCATGGGGTCCCCAGGGCCACTGAAGCTTTCTTT. Translation gives CASHGVPRATEAFF. The chain carries TRBV28 and TRBJ1-1; tentative D call: TRBD1 (5 bases). The ends were cut back, 8 bases at V and 4 bases at J, with 17 bases in the middle. The CDR3 spans 14 residues. Germline CDR1 MDHEN, CDR2 SYDVKM.